The clone carrying this T cell receptor (beta chain) was counted many times. J gave up 6 bases and V 5 bases, and 6 bases lay outside the gene matches. The CDR3 spans 16 residues. Germline V gene lookup returns CDR1 LNHNV and CDR2 YYDKDF (reference sequence). This specimen comes from a study of early T cells in non-severe SARS-CoV-2 infection. Study context: The study sequenced bulk RNA from unsorted whole blood, with chains unpaired.

Individual cDNA molecules received unique molecular identifiers during library preparation. TCRdb analysed the 5' RACE reads with MiXCR anew, one entry per CDR3 protein. The table records roughly 34,000 distinct CDR3 sequences, 6% to 7% of them present only once. The specimen was whole blood. The sequence was obtained from an adult who was a healthcare worker with PCR-confirmed SARS-CoV-2 infection or an uninfected control (not recorded which). The chain carries TRBV15 and TRBJ2-2; 13 nucleotides agree with TRBD2. The CDR3 sequence: CATSRRTSGGPGELFF. CDR3 DNA sequence: TGTGCCACCAGCCGACGGACTAGCGGGGGCCCCGGGGAGCTGTTTTTT.